This is a list of T cell receptor beta chains from one sample in a study of blood T cells in healthy people across ages. TCRdb reprocessed the 5' RACE reads via MiXCR and lists one record per CDR3 protein. The sample includes hundreds of thousands of distinct CDR3 sequences, under 25% of them seen just once. The sample taken for sequencing was blood. These TCRs come from a man in his 70s in good health. The CDR3 runs from the conserved cysteine through the conserved F or W. The order of the fields is clone size, V gene, D gene, CDR3 length, J gene, CDR3 DNA, CDR3 protein. The D gene is left open where the match is weak. Clone size is not always given. Where it is, it says once, few, many or a class for expanded clones.

clone size: NA
V gene: TRBV20-1
D gene: TRBD2
CDR3 length: 14
J gene: TRBJ2-5
CDR3 DNA: TGCAGTGCTAGGGGGACTAGGACCCAAGAGACCCAGTACTTC
CDR3 protein: CSARGTRTQETQYF

clone size: many
V gene: TRBV6-5
D gene: TRBD1
CDR3 length: 15
J gene: TRBJ1-5
CDR3 DNA: TGTGCCAGCAGTATGACAGGGGGCAGGGATCAGCCCCAGCATTTT
CDR3 protein: CASSMTGGRDQPQHF

clone size: NA
V gene: TRBV4-1
D gene: NA
CDR3 length: 14
J gene: TRBJ2-5
CDR3 DNA: TGCGCCAGCAGCCAACTGACAGCCCAAGAGACCCAGTACTTC
CDR3 protein: CASSQLTAQETQYF

clone size: NA
V gene: TRBV3-1
D gene: TRBD2
CDR3 length: 16
J gene: TRBJ2-2
CDR3 DNA: TGTGCCAGCAGCCAAGGGACTAGCGGGAGAATCGGGGAGCTGTTTTTT
CDR3 protein: CASSQGTSGRIGELFF

clone size: NA
V gene: TRBV2
D gene: TRBD2
CDR3 length: 15
J gene: TRBJ2-1
CDR3 DNA: TGTGCCAGCAGTGAACAGACTAGCGGGATATATGAGCAGTTCTTC
CDR3 protein: CASSEQTSGIYEQFF

clone size: few
V gene: TRBV12-3/TRBV12-4
D gene: NA
CDR3 length: 14
J gene: TRBJ1-6
CDR3 DNA: TGTGCCAGCAGTTCAGAAGACAGACCAGGGACCCTCCACTTT
CDR3 protein: CASSSEDRPGTLHF

clone size: NA
V gene: TRBV28
D gene: NA
CDR3 length: 15
J gene: TRBJ1-4
CDR3 DNA: TGTGCCAGCAGCCTGGGAGGGGATCGGAATGAAAAACTGTTTTTT
CDR3 protein: CASSLGGDRNEKLFF

clone size: NA
V gene: TRBV7-8
D gene: NA
CDR3 length: 13
J gene: TRBJ2-3
CDR3 DNA: TGTGCCAGCAGCTTTTTTTCCTCTGATACGCAGTATTTT
CDR3 protein: CASSFFSSDTQYF

clone size: NA
V gene: TRBV7-8
D gene: NA
CDR3 length: 15
J gene: TRBJ2-7
CDR3 DNA: TGTGCCAGCAGCTTAGTTTCTGGGGGCTGGGACGAGCAGTACTTC
CDR3 protein: CASSLVSGGWDEQYF

clone size: NA
V gene: TRBV7-9
D gene: TRBD1
CDR3 length: 15
J gene: TRBJ1-2
CDR3 DNA: TGTGCCAGCAGCTTAGCCGACAGGGGGCATTATGGCTACACCTTC
CDR3 protein: CASSLADRGHYGYTF

clone size: NA
V gene: TRBV20-1
D gene: TRBD2
CDR3 length: 17
J gene: TRBJ2-1
CDR3 DNA: TGCAGTGCTGGGGGACTAGCGGGAAGAAATAACGACAATGAGCAGTTCTTC
CDR3 protein: CSAGGLAGRNNDNEQFF

clone size: many
V gene: TRBV21-1
D gene: NA
CDR3 length: 15
J gene: TRBJ2-7
CDR3 DNA: TGTGCCGGTTTGCGAGGGACTAGCGGCTCCTACGAGCAGTACTTC
CDR3 protein: CAGLRGTSGSYEQYF

clone size: NA
V gene: TRBV29-1
D gene: NA
CDR3 length: 12
J gene: TRBJ2-5
CDR3 DNA: TGCGGCGTTGACGACTCGCAAGAGACCCAGTACTTC
CDR3 protein: CGVDDSQETQYF

clone size: NA
V gene: TRBV7-6
D gene: NA
CDR3 length: 16
J gene: TRBJ2-2
CDR3 DNA: TGTGCCAGCAGCCCAGTCGAGCCCCCGAACACCGGGGAGCTGTTTTTT
CDR3 protein: CASSPVEPPNTGELFF

clone size: few
V gene: TRBV7-9
D gene: TRBD1
CDR3 length: 13
J gene: TRBJ2-7
CDR3 DNA: TGTGCCAGCAGCTTAGAAGGGGGCGGCGAGCAGTACTTC
CDR3 protein: CASSLEGGGEQYF

clone size: few
V gene: TRBV2
D gene: NA
CDR3 length: 13
J gene: TRBJ2-5
CDR3 DNA: TGTGCCAGCAGCGCGGACAGCGAAGAGACCCAGTACTTC
CDR3 protein: CASSADSEETQYF

clone size: few
V gene: TRBV12-3/TRBV12-4
D gene: TRBD1
CDR3 length: 14
J gene: TRBJ1-1
CDR3 DNA: TGTGCCAGCAGTTTAGGAGGGGGCATCACTGAAGCTTTCTTT
CDR3 protein: CASSLGGGITEAFF

clone size: NA
V gene: TRBV7-9
D gene: NA
CDR3 length: 17
J gene: TRBJ2-1
CDR3 DNA: TGTGCCAGCAGCCCCCATCGGGGGCGGGGAGACCGAATGAAGCAGTTCTTC
CDR3 protein: CASSPHRGRGDRMKQFF

clone size: NA
V gene: TRBV20-1
D gene: TRBD1
CDR3 length: 16
J gene: TRBJ2-3
CDR3 DNA: TGCAGTGCTAGACAGTCGACAGGGGGTCCCACAGATACGCAGTATTTT
CDR3 protein: CSARQSTGGPTDTQYF

clone size: few
V gene: TRBV20-1
D gene: NA
CDR3 length: 17
J gene: TRBJ2-5
CDR3 DNA: TGCAGTGCTAGAGGGGGCTTAGTGGCAGGGGTACAAGAGACCCAGTACTTC
CDR3 protein: CSARGGLVAGVQETQYF

clone size: NA
V gene: TRBV9
D gene: NA
CDR3 length: 15
J gene: TRBJ2-2
CDR3 DNA: TGTGCCAGCAGCGTATACGACGGGAACACCGGGGAGCTGTTTTTT
CDR3 protein: CASSVYDGNTGELFF

clone size: NA
V gene: TRBV28
D gene: TRBD1
CDR3 length: 18
J gene: TRBJ2-7
CDR3 DNA: TGTGCCAGCAGTTTTCCCTCGGGACAGGGTAGTGTCCGCAACGAGCAGTACTTC
CDR3 protein: CASSFPSGQGSVRNEQYF

clone size: NA
V gene: TRBV29-1
D gene: NA
CDR3 length: 13
J gene: TRBJ2-3
CDR3 DNA: TGCAGCGTTGCGGGCAGCGGACGAGATACGCAGTATTTT
CDR3 protein: CSVAGSGRDTQYF

clone size: few
V gene: TRBV3-1
D gene: TRBD2
CDR3 length: 17
J gene: TRBJ2-3
CDR3 DNA: TGTGCCAGCAGCCACCACGCACTAGCGGGAGGGACAGATACGCAGTATTTT
CDR3 protein: CASSHHALAGGTDTQYF

clone size: NA
V gene: TRBV4-1
D gene: NA
CDR3 length: 16
J gene: TRBJ1-2
CDR3 DNA: TGCGCCAGCAGCCAAGATTTCCGGACAGTCATCAGGGGCTACACCTTC
CDR3 protein: CASSQDFRTVIRGYTF

clone size: NA
V gene: TRBV2
D gene: NA
CDR3 length: 14
J gene: TRBJ2-5
CDR3 DNA: TGTGCCAGCAAGAGCCAGGGGTACCAAGAGACCCAGTACTTC
CDR3 protein: CASKSQGYQETQYF

clone size: few
V gene: TRBV27
D gene: TRBD1
CDR3 length: 12
J gene: TRBJ1-6
CDR3 DNA: TGTGCCAGCAAGGGCGACAGGGGCCCCCTCCACTTT
CDR3 protein: CASKGDRGPLHF

clone size: NA
V gene: TRBV14
D gene: TRBD2
CDR3 length: 15
J gene: TRBJ2-3
CDR3 DNA: TGTGCCAGCAGCCAAGACGCGGGGGGCACAGATACGCAGTATTTT
CDR3 protein: CASSQDAGGTDTQYF

clone size: NA
V gene: TRBV25-1
D gene: TRBD2
CDR3 length: 19
J gene: TRBJ2-3
CDR3 DNA: TGTGCCAGCAGGAGGGGCATGGCAACGGGAGGATTCATCATGGATACGCAGTATTTT
CDR3 protein: CASRRGMATGGFIMDTQYF

clone size: few
V gene: TRBV3-1
D gene: TRBD1
CDR3 length: 15
J gene: TRBJ1-1
CDR3 DNA: TGTGCCAGCAGCCCCGACAGGGAATCGAACACTGAAGCTTTCTTT
CDR3 protein: CASSPDRESNTEAFF

clone size: NA
V gene: TRBV2
D gene: NA
CDR3 length: 14
J gene: TRBJ2-7
CDR3 DNA: TGTGCCAGCAGGGTACTGCGCGGTTCCTACGAGCAGTACTTC
CDR3 protein: CASRVLRGSYEQYF

clone size: NA
V gene: TRBV20-1
D gene: NA
CDR3 length: 13
J gene: TRBJ2-1
CDR3 DNA: TGCAGTGTCTCTAGTTGGCCCTACAATGAGCAGTTCTTC
CDR3 protein: CSVSSWPYNEQFF

clone size: once
V gene: TRBV13
D gene: TRBD2
CDR3 length: 19
J gene: TRBJ2-2
CDR3 DNA: TGTGCCAGCAGCTTAGTTTCCGGACTAGCGGTCGCGAACACCGGGGAGCTGTTTTTT
CDR3 protein: CASSLVSGLAVANTGELFF

clone size: NA
V gene: TRBV15
D gene: NA
CDR3 length: 17
J gene: TRBJ2-3
CDR3 DNA: TGTGCCACCAGCAGAGATTACGACCCTACAGGGCAAAATACGCAGTATTTT
CDR3 protein: CATSRDYDPTGQNTQYF

clone size: NA
V gene: TRBV3-1
D gene: TRBD2
CDR3 length: 17
J gene: TRBJ2-5
CDR3 DNA: TGTGCCAGCAGCCAAGGGCAGCGGGGTTCTTACCAAGAGACCCAGTACTTC
CDR3 protein: CASSQGQRGSYQETQYF

clone size: once
V gene: TRBV20-1
D gene: TRBD2
CDR3 length: 15
J gene: TRBJ2-5
CDR3 DNA: TGCAGTGCGACCAGGGGGGCGGGAGGGGCGGAGACCCAGTACTTC
CDR3 protein: CSATRGAGGAETQYF

clone size: NA
V gene: TRBV3-1
D gene: TRBD2
CDR3 length: 17
J gene: TRBJ2-3
CDR3 DNA: TGTGCCAGCAGCCAAAACCTAGCGGGAGGGCCCAGAGATACGCAGTATTTT
CDR3 protein: CASSQNLAGGPRDTQYF

clone size: NA
V gene: TRBV29-1
D gene: NA
CDR3 length: 14
J gene: TRBJ2-7
CDR3 DNA: TGCAGCGTTCGGGAGGGCAGGGGGCTCTACGAGCAGTACTTC
CDR3 protein: CSVREGRGLYEQYF

clone size: once
V gene: TRBV6-1
D gene: TRBD2
CDR3 length: 14
J gene: TRBJ2-7
CDR3 DNA: TGTGCCAGCAGTGAAAGCGGGGGGGCTGAAGAGCAGTACTTC
CDR3 protein: CASSESGGAEEQYF

clone size: few
V gene: TRBV20-1
D gene: NA
CDR3 length: 17
J gene: TRBJ2-3
CDR3 DNA: TGCAGTGCTGACCCCAGGGGGAGCGGGAGAAGCACAGATACGCAGTATTTT
CDR3 protein: CSADPRGSGRSTDTQYF

clone size: NA
V gene: TRBV7-2
D gene: TRBD2
CDR3 length: 18
J gene: TRBJ2-1
CDR3 DNA: TGTGCCAGCAGCGAGGGACTAGCGGGCTACCTCTCCTACAATGAGCAGTTCTTC
CDR3 protein: CASSEGLAGYLSYNEQFF

clone size: few
V gene: TRBV12-3/TRBV12-4
D gene: NA
CDR3 length: 14
J gene: TRBJ2-5
CDR3 DNA: TGTGCCAGCAGTTTTGCGGAGCTCCAAGAGACCCAGTACTTC
CDR3 protein: CASSFAELQETQYF

clone size: NA
V gene: TRBV20-1
D gene: TRBD2
CDR3 length: 16
J gene: TRBJ2-3
CDR3 DNA: TGCAGTGCTAGAGCGGGGACTAGCGGGGCGTCGGATACGCAGTATTTT
CDR3 protein: CSARAGTSGASDTQYF

clone size: few
V gene: TRBV5-1
D gene: TRBD2
CDR3 length: 15
J gene: TRBJ2-7
CDR3 DNA: TGCGCCAGCAGCAACCAGGGACTAGCGGGAGGAGAGCAGTACTTC
CDR3 protein: CASSNQGLAGGEQYF

clone size: NA
V gene: TRBV29-1
D gene: NA
CDR3 length: 11
J gene: TRBJ2-7
CDR3 DNA: TGCAGCGTCCAAAACCCTTACGAGCAGTACTTC
CDR3 protein: CSVQNPYEQYF

clone size: NA
V gene: TRBV30
D gene: NA
CDR3 length: 13
J gene: TRBJ2-5
CDR3 DNA: TGTGCCTGGAGTGCCGGGCCCCAAGAGACCCAGTACTTC
CDR3 protein: CAWSAGPQETQYF

clone size: few
V gene: TRBV28
D gene: NA
CDR3 length: 12
J gene: TRBJ2-5
CDR3 DNA: TGTGCCAGCAAGGACGCCCAAGAGACCCAGTACTTC
CDR3 protein: CASKDAQETQYF

clone size: NA
V gene: TRBV2
D gene: NA
CDR3 length: 14
J gene: TRBJ2-7
CDR3 DNA: TGTGCCAGCAGTGAAGCGGTTAGCGGCTACGAGCAGTACTTC
CDR3 protein: CASSEAVSGYEQYF

clone size: NA
V gene: TRBV2
D gene: NA
CDR3 length: 12
J gene: TRBJ2-7
CDR3 DNA: TGTGCCAGCAGTGTTATTATGGGCGAGCAGTACTTC
CDR3 protein: CASSVIMGEQYF

clone size: NA
V gene: TRBV7-3
D gene: NA
CDR3 length: 16
J gene: TRBJ2-6
CDR3 DNA: TGTGCCAGCAGCGACACAGGGTTAACTGGGGCCAACGTCCTGACTTTC
CDR3 protein: CASSDTGLTGANVLTF

clone size: few
V gene: TRBV5-5
D gene: TRBD2
CDR3 length: 16
J gene: TRBJ2-1
CDR3 DNA: TGTGCCAGCAGCCGACGGACTAGCGGGTCGTACAATGAGCAGTTCTTC
CDR3 protein: CASSRRTSGSYNEQFF

clone size: once
V gene: TRBV20-1
D gene: TRBD1
CDR3 length: 16
J gene: TRBJ2-1
CDR3 DNA: TGCAGTGCTAGAAACCTCGGACAGGGGGGCTACAATGAGCAGCTCTTC
CDR3 protein: CSARNLGQGGYNEQLF